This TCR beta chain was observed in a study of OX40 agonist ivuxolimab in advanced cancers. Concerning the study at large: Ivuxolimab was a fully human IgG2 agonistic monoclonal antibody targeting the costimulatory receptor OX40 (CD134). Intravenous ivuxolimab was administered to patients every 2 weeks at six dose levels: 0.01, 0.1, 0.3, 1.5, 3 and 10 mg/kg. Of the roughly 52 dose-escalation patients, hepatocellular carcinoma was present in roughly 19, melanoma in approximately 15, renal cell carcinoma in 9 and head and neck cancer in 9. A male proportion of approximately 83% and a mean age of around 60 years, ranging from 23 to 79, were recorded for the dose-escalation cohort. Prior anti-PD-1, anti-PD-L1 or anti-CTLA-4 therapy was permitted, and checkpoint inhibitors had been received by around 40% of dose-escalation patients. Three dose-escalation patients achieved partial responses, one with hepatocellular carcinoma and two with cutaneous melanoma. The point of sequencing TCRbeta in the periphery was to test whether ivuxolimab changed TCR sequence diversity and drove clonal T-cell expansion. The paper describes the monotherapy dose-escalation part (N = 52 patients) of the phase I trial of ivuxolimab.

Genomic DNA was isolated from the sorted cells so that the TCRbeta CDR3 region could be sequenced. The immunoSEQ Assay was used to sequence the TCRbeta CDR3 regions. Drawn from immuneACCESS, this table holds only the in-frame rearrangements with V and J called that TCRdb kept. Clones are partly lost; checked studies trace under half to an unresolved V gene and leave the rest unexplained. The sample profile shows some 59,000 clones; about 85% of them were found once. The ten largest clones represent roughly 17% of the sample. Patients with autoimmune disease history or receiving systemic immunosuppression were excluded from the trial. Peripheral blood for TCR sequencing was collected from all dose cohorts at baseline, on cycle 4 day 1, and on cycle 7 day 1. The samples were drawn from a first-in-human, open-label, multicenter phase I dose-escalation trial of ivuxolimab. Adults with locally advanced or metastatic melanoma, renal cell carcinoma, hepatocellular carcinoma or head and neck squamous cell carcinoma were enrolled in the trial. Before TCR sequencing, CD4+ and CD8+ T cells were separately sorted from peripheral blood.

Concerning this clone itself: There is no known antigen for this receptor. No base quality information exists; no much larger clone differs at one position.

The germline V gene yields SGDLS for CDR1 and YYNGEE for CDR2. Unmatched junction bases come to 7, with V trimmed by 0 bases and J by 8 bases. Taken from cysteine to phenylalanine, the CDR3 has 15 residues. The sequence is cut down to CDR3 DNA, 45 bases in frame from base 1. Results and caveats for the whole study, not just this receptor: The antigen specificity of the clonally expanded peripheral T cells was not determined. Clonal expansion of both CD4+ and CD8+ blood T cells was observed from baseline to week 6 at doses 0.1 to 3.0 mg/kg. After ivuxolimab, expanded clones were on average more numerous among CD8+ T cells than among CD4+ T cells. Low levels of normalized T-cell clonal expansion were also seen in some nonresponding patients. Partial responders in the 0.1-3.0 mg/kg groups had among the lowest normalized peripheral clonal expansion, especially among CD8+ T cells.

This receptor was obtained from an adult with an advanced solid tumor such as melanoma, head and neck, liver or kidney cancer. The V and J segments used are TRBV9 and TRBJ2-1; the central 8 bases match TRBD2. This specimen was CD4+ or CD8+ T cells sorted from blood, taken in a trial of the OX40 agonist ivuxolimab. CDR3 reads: CASSVATGGPDEQFF. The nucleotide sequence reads TGTGCCAGCAGCGTAGCAACGGGAGGGCCCGATGAGCAGTTCTTC.